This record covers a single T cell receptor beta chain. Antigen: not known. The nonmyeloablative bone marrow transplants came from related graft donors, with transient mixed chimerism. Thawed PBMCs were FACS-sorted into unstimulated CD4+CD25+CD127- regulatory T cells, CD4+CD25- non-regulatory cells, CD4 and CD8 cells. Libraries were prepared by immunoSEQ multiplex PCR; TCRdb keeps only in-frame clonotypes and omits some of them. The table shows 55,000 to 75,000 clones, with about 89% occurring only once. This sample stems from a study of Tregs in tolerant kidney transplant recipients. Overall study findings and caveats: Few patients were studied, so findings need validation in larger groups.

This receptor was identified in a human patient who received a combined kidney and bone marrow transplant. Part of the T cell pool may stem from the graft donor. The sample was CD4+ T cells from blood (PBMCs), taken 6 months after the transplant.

CDR3 residues: CASATTIRGNNQPQHF. The DNA for the CDR3 is TGTGCCAGCGCGACGACAATTCGGGGAAACAATCAGCCCCAGCATTTT. V usage is TRBV7-8 and J usage is TRBJ1-5; unclear D gene. Trimming left V 8 bases short and J 3 bases short, with 20 bases between. The CDR3 sequence is 16 residues long. The germline gives CDR1 SGHVS, CDR2 FQNEAQ.